The present entry profiles one T cell receptor (beta chain) with its context. What it binds is unknown. These data belong to a study of shared clonotypes between healthy human individuals. Overall study context: Per donor, CD8 memory used one plate, CD8 naive used two, CD4 memory used three and CD4 naive used three.

Partitioning of CD4+ cells yielded a CD45RA+ naive subset and a CD45RA-negative memory subset. Study results and caveats: Relative to memory subsets, naive subsets generally showed larger estimated richness.

Here immunoSEQ multiplex PCR was the method, and the copy in TCRdb shows in-frame clones only, minus some. The sample has around 940,000 clones, about three quarters seen once. This CDR3 comprises 16 residues. Trimming at V came to 4 bases and at J to 4 bases, leaving 10 bases not matched to a gene. Germline V lookup: CDR1 KGHSH, CDR2 LQKENI. The TCR was taken from a man aged 18 to 29 in good health. Sequenced input: memory CD4+ T cells sorted from blood. Subset noted: CD45RA-negative fraction. This sequence joins TRBV18 and TRBJ1-3; 7 positions match TRBD1. CDR3: CASSRLEGAMGNTIYF. For the CDR3, the DNA is TGTGCCAGCTCACGTCTCGAGGGGGCGATGGGAAACACCATATATTTT.